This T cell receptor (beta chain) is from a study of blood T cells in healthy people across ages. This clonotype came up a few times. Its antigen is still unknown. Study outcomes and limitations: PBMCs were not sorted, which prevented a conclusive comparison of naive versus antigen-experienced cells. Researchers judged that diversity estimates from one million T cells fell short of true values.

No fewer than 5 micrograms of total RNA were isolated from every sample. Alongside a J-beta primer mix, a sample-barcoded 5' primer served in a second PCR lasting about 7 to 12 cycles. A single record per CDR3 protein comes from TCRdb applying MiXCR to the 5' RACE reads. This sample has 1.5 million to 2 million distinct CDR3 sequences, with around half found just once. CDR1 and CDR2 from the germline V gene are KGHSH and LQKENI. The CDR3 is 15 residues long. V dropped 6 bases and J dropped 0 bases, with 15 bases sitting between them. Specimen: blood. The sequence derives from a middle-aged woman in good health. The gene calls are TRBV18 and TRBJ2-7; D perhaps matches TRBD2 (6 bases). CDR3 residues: CASSTTGESSYEQYF. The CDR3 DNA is TGTGCCAGCTCTACGACGGGGGAAAGCTCCTACGAGCAGTACTTC.